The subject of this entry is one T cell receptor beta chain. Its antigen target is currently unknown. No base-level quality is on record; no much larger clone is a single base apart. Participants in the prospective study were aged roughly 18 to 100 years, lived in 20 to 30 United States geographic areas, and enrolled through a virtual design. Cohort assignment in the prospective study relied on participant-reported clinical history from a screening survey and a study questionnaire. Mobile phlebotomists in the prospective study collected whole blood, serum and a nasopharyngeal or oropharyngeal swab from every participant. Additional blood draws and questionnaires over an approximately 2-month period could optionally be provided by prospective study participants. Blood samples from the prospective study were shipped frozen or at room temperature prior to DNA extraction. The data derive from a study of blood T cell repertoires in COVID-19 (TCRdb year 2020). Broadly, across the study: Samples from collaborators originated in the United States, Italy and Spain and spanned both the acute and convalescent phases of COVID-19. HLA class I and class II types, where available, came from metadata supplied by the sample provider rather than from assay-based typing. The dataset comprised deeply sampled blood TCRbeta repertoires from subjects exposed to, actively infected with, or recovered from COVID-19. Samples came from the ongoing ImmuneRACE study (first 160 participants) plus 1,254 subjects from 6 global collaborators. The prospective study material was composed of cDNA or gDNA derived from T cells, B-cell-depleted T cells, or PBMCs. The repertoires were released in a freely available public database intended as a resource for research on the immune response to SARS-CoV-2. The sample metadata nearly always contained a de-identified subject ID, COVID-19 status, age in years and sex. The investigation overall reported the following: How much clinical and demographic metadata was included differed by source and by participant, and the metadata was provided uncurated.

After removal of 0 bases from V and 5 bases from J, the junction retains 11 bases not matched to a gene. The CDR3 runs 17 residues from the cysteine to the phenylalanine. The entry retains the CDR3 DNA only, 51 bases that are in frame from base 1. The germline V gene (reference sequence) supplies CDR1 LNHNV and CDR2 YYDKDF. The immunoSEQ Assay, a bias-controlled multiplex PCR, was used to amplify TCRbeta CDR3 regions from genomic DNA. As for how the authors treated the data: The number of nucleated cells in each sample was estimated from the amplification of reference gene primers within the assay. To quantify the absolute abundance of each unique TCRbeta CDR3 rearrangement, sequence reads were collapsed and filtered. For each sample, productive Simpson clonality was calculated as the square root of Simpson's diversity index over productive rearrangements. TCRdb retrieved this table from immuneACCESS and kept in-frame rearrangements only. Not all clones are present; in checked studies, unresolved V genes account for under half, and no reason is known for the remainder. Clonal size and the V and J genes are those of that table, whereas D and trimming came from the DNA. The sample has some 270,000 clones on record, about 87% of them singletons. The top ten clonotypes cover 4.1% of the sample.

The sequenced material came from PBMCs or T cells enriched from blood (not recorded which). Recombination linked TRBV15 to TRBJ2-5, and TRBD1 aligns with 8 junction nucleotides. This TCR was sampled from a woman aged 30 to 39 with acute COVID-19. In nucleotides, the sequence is TGTGCCACCAGCAGAGATCTTGGAGGCAGGGGGCTCGAGACCCAGTACTTC. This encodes CATSRDLGGRGLETQYF. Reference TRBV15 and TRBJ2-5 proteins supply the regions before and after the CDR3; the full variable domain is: DAMVIQNPRYQVTQFGKPVTLSCSQTLNHNVMYWYQQKSSQAPKLLFHYYDKDFNNEADTPDNFQSRRPNTSFCFLDIRSPGLGDTAMYLCATSRDLGGRGLETQYFGPGTRLLVL.